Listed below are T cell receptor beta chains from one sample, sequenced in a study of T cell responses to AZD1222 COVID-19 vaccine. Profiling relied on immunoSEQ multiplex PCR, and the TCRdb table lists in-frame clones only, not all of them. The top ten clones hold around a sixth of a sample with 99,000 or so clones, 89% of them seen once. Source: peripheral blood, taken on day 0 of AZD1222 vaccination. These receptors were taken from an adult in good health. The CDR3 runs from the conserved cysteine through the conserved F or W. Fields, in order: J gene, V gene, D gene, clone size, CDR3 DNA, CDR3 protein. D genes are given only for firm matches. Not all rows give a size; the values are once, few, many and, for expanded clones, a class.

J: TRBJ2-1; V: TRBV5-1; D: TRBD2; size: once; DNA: TGCGCCAGCAGCTCGGGGACTACTAACAATGAGCAGTTCTTC; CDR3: CASSSGTTNNEQFF
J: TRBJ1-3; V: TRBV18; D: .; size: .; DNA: TGTGCCAGCTCCCAAATAGACATTAACACCATATATTTT; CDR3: CASSQIDINTIYF
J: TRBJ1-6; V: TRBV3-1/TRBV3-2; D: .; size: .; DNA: TGTGCCAGCAGCCAAGTGGGGACCGGGGGCTATTCACCCCTCCACTTT; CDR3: CASSQVGTGGYSPLHF
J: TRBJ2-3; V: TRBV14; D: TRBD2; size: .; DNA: TGTGCCAGCAGCCCTCAATCGCGGACTAGCGGGGGGAGCACAGATACGCAGTATTTT; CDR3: CASSPQSRTSGGSTDTQYF
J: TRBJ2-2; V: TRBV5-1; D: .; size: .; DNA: TGCGCCAGCAGCTTCAACACCGGGGAGCTGTTTTTT; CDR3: CASSFNTGELFF
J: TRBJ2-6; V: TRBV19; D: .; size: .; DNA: TGTGCCAGCACCCGGACTGCCGTACGAGGAGGGGCCAACGTCCTGACTTTC; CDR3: CASTRTAVRGGANVLTF
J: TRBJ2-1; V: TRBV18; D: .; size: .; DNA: TGTGCCAGCTCACCAAAAAGCAATGAGCAGTTCTTC; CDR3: CASSPKSNEQFF
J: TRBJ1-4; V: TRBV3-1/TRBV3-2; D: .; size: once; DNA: TGTGCCAGCAGCCAAGAGGACCTTAATGAAAAACTGTTTTTT; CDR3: CASSQEDLNEKLFF
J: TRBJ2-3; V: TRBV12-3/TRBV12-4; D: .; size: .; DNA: TGTGCCAGCAGCCCCCCGGGCACAGATACGCAGTATTTT; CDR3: CASSPPGTDTQYF
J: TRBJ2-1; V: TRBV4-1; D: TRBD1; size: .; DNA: TGCGCCAGCAGCCGGACCACAGGGGGACTTTTCAATGAGCAGTTCTTC; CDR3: CASSRTTGGLFNEQFF
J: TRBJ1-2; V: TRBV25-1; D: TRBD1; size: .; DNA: TGTGCCAGCAGTGACCCAGCCGGGACAGGGTTCGGCTACACCTTC; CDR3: CASSDPAGTGFGYTF
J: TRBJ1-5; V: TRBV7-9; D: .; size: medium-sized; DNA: TGTGCCAGCAGCTTAGGCTATACCCAGGGACGGGATAGCAATCAGCCCCAGCATTTT; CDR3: CASSLGYTQGRDSNQPQHF
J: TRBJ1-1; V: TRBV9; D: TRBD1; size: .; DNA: TGTGCCAGCAGCGTAGCCCCGTCAGGGGGCATGGGCACTGAAGCTTTCTTT; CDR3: CASSVAPSGGMGTEAFF
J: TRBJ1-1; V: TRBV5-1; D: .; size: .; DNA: TGCGCCAGCAGCGCTCGACGGGCCCTCTTCGGGCAGTGGACTGAAGCTTTCTTT; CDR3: CASSARRALFGQWTEAFF
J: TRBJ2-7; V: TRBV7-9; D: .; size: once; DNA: TGTGCCAGCAGCCCCACAGGAAGGAATCCCTACGAGCAGTACTTC; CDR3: CASSPTGRNPYEQYF
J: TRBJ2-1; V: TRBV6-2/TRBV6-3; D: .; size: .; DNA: TGTGCCAGCAGTTTCCTAGTGGGGGGGGCCGACAATGAGCAGTTCTTC; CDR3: CASSFLVGGADNEQFF
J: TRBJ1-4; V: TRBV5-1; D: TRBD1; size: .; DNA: TGCGCCAGCAGCGCCACCGGGACAGAGCCCGAAAAACTGTTTTTT; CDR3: CASSATGTEPEKLFF
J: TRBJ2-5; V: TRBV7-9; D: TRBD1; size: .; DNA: TGTGCCAGCAGCCGCACAGGGGGGCGAGAGACCCAGTACTTC; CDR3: CASSRTGGRETQYF
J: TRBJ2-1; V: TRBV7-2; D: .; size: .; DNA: TGTGCCAGCAGCTTTTCACAGGTTGGAGAATACAATGAGCAGTTCTTC; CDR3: CASSFSQVGEYNEQFF
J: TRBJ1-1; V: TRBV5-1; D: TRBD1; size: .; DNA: TGCGCCAGCAGCCATGGGACAGCCAACTTTAACACTGAAGCTTTCTTT; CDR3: CASSHGTANFNTEAFF
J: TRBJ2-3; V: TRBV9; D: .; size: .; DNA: TGTGCCAGCAGCGCTGGACTGATCAGCACAGATACGCAGTATTTT; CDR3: CASSAGLISTDTQYF
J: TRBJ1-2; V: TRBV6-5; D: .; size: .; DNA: TGTGCCAGCAAGAAGATGACTAACTATGGCTACACCTTC; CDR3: CASKKMTNYGYTF
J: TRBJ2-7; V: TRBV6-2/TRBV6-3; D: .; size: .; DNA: TGTGCCAGCAGTTACGGACCCGGACTTGTCGGGACCTACGAGCAGTACTTC; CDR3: CASSYGPGLVGTYEQYF